These 25 T cell receptor beta chains originate from one sample sequenced in a study of blood T cell repertoires in COVID-19. Sequenced by immunoSEQ multiplex PCR; TCRdb stores in-frame clones only, minus some. Among 250,000 or so clones, roughly 86% were seen once, and the ten largest hold approximately 7%. The source material was peripheral blood. These receptors were taken from an older woman with active or convalescent COVID-19.

This clone was detected only a few times. The chain joins TRBV6-5 to TRBJ1-1, with 7 bases fitting TRBD1. In germline, CDR1 is MNHEY, CDR2 SVGAGI. The CDR3 runs 12 residues. Losses at the gene ends were 2 bases for V and 8 bases for J; bases not matched to a gene: 2. CDR3 region: CASSYNRGEAFF. The DNA of the CDR3 is TGTGCCAGCAGTTACAACAGGGGAGAAGCTTTCTTT.

The chain links TRBV5-6 to TRBJ2-1; the match to TRBD2 covers 14 bases. J gave up 10 bases and V 4 bases, and 13 bases lay outside the gene matches. The CDR3 spans 17 residues. CDR1 is SGHDT, CDR2 YYEEEE, per germline. CDR3 coding DNA: TGTGCCAGCAGCACACTGACTAGCGGGGGGGCCGTGGGAGAGCAGTTCTTC. Amino acids: CASSTLTSGGAVGEQFF.

V and J are TRBV18 and TRBJ2-1; 10 bases are shared with TRBD1. Germline values: CDR1 KGHSH, CDR2 LQKENI. The CDR3 is 15 residues long. Losses at the gene ends were 3 bases for V and 2 bases for J; bases not matched to a gene: 1. The CDR3 reads CASSPGTGAYNEQFF. The CDR3 nucleotides are TGTGCCAGCTCACCCGGGACAGGGGCCTACAATGAGCAGTTCTTC.

With regard to this clone: The sample contains more than one DNA sequence encoding this CDR3. The rearrangement uses TRBV18 and TRBJ2-7; weak D call: TRBD2 (5 bases). Germline assignment: CDR1 KGHSH and CDR2 LQKENI. V shed 6 bases and J shed 5 bases, with 14 bases lying between them. CDR3 size: 13 residues. The CDR3: CASSPVGVHEQYF. The CDR3, as DNA: TGTGCCAGCTCCCCAGTCGGGGTTCACGAGCAGTACTTC.

The chain joins TRBV6-2 or TRBV6-3 to TRBJ2-4; 8 bases map to TRBD1. The CDR3 is made up of 16 amino acids. V gave up 5 bases and J gave up 8 bases; unmatched junction bases: 14. Germline V CDR1 and CDR2: MNHEY, SVGEGT. CDR3 loop: CASSRIAGGGWDIQYF. The CDR3 bases are TGTGCCAGCAGTAGAATCGCAGGGGGCGGATGGGACATTCAGTACTTC.

V is TRBV18 and J is TRBJ2-2, with 10 bases matching TRBD2. J was trimmed by 5 bases and V by 6 bases; bases with no gene match: 9. Germline V gene lookup returns CDR1 KGHSH and CDR2 LQKENI. The CDR3 extends over 16 amino acids. The CDR3 DNA reads TGTGCCAGCTCCGCTATGCTAGCGGGGGCGACCGGGGAGCTGTTTTTT. Encoded protein: CASSAMLAGATGELFF.

V usage is TRBV11-2 and J usage is TRBJ2-5; possible D gene TRBD2, 6 bases. CDR1 and CDR2 (germline): SGHAT, FQNNGV. V was clipped by 5 bases and J by 1 base, with 14 bases between them. The length of the CDR3 is 15 residues. The CDR3 region is CASSRGLGGQETQYF. The CDR3 coding sequence is TGTGCCAGCAGCCGAGGGTTGGGGGGCCAAGAGACCCAGTACTTC.

CDR3 coding DNA: TGTGCCAGCAGCTCGGGACAGGGGGTTTTCAATGAAAAACTGTTTTTT. The encoded protein is CASSSGQGVFNEKLFF. The chain recombines TRBV5-4 with TRBJ1-4; 11 nucleotides align to TRBD1. Germline V gene data show CDR1 as SGHNT and CDR2 as YYREEE (reference sequence). The CDR3 length is 16 residues. J was trimmed by 5 bases and V by 3 bases; bases with no gene match: 6. The whole variable domain, remainder taken from reference TRBV5-4 and TRBJ1-4, is ETGVTQSPTHLIKTRGQQVTLRCSSQSGHNTVSWYQQALGQGPQFIFQYYREEENGRGNFPPRFSGLQFPNYSSELNVNALELDDSALYLCASSSGQGVFNEKLFFGSGTQLSVL.

The chain is built from TRBV5-1 and TRBJ1-1; a possible D gene is TRBD1 (5 bases). Per the germline V gene, CDR1 is SGHRS and CDR2 is YFSETQ. The V end lost 0 bases, the J end lost 3 bases, and 9 bases lay between the germline ends. The CDR3 loop spans 14 amino acids. CDR3 sequence (DNA): TGCGCCAGCAGCTTGGACAGGACGGACACTGAAGCTTTCTTT. It codes for CASSLDRTDTEAFF.

This clone was detected a few times. The V and J genes are TRBV29-1 and TRBJ2-2, with TRBD2 as a possible D gene (5 bases). The CDR3 covers 14 residues. The ends were cut back, 5 bases at V and 7 bases at J, with 17 bases in the middle. Germline CDR1 SQVTM, CDR2 ANQGSEA. The CDR3 spells CSVITRREGGELFF. Here the CDR3 DNA reads TGCAGCGTTATTACCCGTCGAGAGGGCGGGGAGCTGTTTTTT.

The chain carries TRBV7-9 and TRBJ2-7; tentatively, D is TRBD1 (6 bases). CDR3 size: 13 residues. The V end lost 3 bases, the J end lost 3 bases, and 9 bases lay between the germline ends. The germline gives CDR1 SEHNR, CDR2 FQNEAQ (reference sequence). CDR3 coding DNA: TGTGCCAGCAGCTTGAGGGGGAGCTACGAGCAGTACTTC. It is translated as CASSLRGSYEQYF.

V gene TRBV3-1 (or the pseudogene TRBV3-2) combines with J gene TRBJ1-5; 7 bases map to TRBD1. Germline CDR1 LGHDT, CDR2 YNNKEL (reference sequence). There are 15 residues in the CDR3. With 1 base clipped from V and 1 base from J, the junction kept 1 base outside the gene matches. CDR3 amino acids: CASSQGGGSNQPQHF. CDR3 in DNA: TGTGCCAGCAGCCAAGGAGGGGGCAGCAATCAGCCCCAGCATTTT.

This chain joins TRBV19 and TRBJ2-7; D is perhaps TRBD1 (5 bases). V lost 6 bases and J lost 0, with 15 bases in between. The CDR3 consists of 15 residues. Germline loops: CDR1 LNHDA, CDR2 SQIVND (reference sequence). In DNA, the CDR3 is TGTGCCAGTAGAGCAGGGTTTTACGGCTCCTACGAGCAGTACTTC. This encodes CASRAGFYGSYEQYF. Complete variable domain (other parts from reference TRBV19 and TRBJ2-7): DGGITQSPKYLFRKEGQNVTLSCEQNLNHDAMYWYRQDPGQGLRLIYYSQIVNDFQKGDIAEGYSVSREKKESFPLTVTSAQKNPTAFYLCASRAGFYGSYEQYFGPGTRLTVT.

This chain links TRBV29-1 with TRBJ2-1, with 8 bases identical to TRBD1. Germline trimming cut 6 bases from V and 6 bases from J; bases unmatched to any gene: 10. The CDR3 is made up of 14 amino acids. The germline V gene encodes CDR1 SQVTM and CDR2 ANQGSEA. CDR3 region: CSVSTGGPLNEQFF. CDR3 bases: TGCAGCGTCTCTACAGGGGGGCCTCTCAATGAGCAGTTCTTC.

The V call is TRBV6-4, the J call TRBJ2-1; perhaps TRBD1 as D (6 bases). The CDR3 runs 18 residues. Trimming stripped 1 base from V and 7 bases from J, with 23 bases between. Germline V gene lookup returns CDR1 MRHNA and CDR2 SNTAGT. CDR3 residues: CASSDYYGGGQTGNEQFF. DNA for the CDR3: TGTGCCAGCAGTGACTATTATGGGGGTGGGCAAACAGGGAATGAGCAGTTCTTC.

V is TRBV18 and J is TRBJ2-7; 10 nucleotides align to TRBD2. V lost 2 bases to trimming and J lost 6 bases; unmatched junction nucleotides: 10. This CDR3 spans 16 amino acids. Per germline, CDR1 KGHSH and CDR2 LQKENI. CDR3 nucleotide sequence: TGTGCCAGCTCACCAGCGAGCGGGGGGGTCTACTCCGAGCAGTACTTC. Translation: CASSPASGGVYSEQYF.

This clone showed up just a few times. The rearrangement links TRBV20-1 to TRBJ2-7, with TRBD2 matching 7 bases. The length of the CDR3 is 11 residues. Trimming removed 6 bases from V and 6 bases from J; junction bases left unmatched: 5. The germline V gene has CDR1 DFQATT and CDR2 SNEGSKA (reference sequence). CDR3 region: CSAKGLSEQYF. CDR3 nucleotides: TGCAGTGCCAAGGGACTAAGCGAGCAGTACTTC.

The chain carries TRBV19 and TRBJ2-1; 13 nucleotides line up with TRBD2. The CDR3 runs 15 residues. After removal of 5 bases from V and 4 bases from J, the junction contained 2 bases not matched to a gene. The germline V gene encodes CDR1 LNHDA and CDR2 SQIVND (reference sequence). CDR3 nucleotides: TGTGCCAGTAGTCGGACTAGCGGGGGTTACAATGAGCAGTTCTTC. Protein: CASSRTSGGYNEQFF.

The J gene is TRBJ2-7, the V gene TRBV7-6; the D gene is possibly TRBD1 (6 bases). This CDR3 region has 14 residues. Trimming removed 5 bases at V and 3 bases at J, with 14 bases between. Germline assignment: CDR1 SGHVS and CDR2 FNYEAQ. The CDR3 loop reads CASSLGQSSYEQYF. In DNA, the CDR3 is TGTGCCAGCAGCCTCGGACAGAGCAGCTACGAGCAGTACTTC.

This chain connects TRBV6-6 to TRBJ1-2; weak D call: TRBD1 (6 bases). CDR3 size: 14 residues. Germline V gives CDR1 MNHNY, CDR2 SVGAGI (reference sequence). The V and J ends lost 7 bases and 7 bases respectively, with 19 bases between them. DNA of the CDR3: TGTGCCAGCACCTTAGAAGCGGCAGGGGCTGGCTACACCTTC. This translates into CASTLEAAGAGYTF.

The gene calls are TRBV6-2 or TRBV6-3 and TRBJ1-1; maybe TRBD1 (5 bases). V dropped 6 bases and J dropped 6 bases, with 14 bases sitting between them. From germline, CDR1 is MNHEY and CDR2 SVGEGT. This CDR3 has 13 residues. CDR3 DNA sequence: TGTGCCAGCAGCCTTGTCGGGGGAGCTGAAGCTTTCTTT. Translated: CASSLVGGAEAFF.

Written as DNA, the CDR3 is TGTGCTAGTGGTTCAGGGGGCGAAGGGAATTCACCCCTCCACTTT. Residues: CASGSGGEGNSPLHF. The J gene is TRBJ1-6, the V gene TRBV12-5, with TRBD1 matching over 8 bases. The CDR3 loop spans 15 amino acids. Germline values: CDR1 LGHNT, CDR2 FRNRAP. V shed 4 bases, J shed 7 bases, and the junction held 6 bases outside the gene matches.

The chain is built from TRBV12-3 or TRBV12-4 and TRBJ1-1; maybe TRBD1 (6 bases). The CDR3 loop spans 12 amino acids. Trimming pared 8 bases from V and 4 bases from J, leaving 11 bases between. In DNA, the CDR3 is TGTGCCAGCGGCCCAGGGGTCACTGAAGCTTTCTTT. It codes for CASGPGVTEAFF.

The chain links TRBV19 to TRBJ1-6, with TRBD1 identical over 7 bases. J lost 7 bases, V lost 2 bases, and 5 bases had no gene match. This CDR3 spans 15 amino acids. Germline CDR1 reads LNHDA; CDR2 reads SQIVND (reference sequence). CDR3 nucleotides: TGTGCCAGTAGTATAATGGAGGGACAGAATTCACCCCTCCACTTT. Translated: CASSIMEGQNSPLHF.

The chain combines TRBV7-8 with TRBJ1-1; D is undetermined. The CDR3 sequence is 14 residues long. Germline V gives CDR1 SGHVS, CDR2 FQNEAQ. V gave up 3 bases and J gave up 3 bases, with 11 bases separating them. The DNA for the CDR3 is TGTGCCAGCAGCTTCCTCAAATCGGACACTGAAGCTTTCTTT. It is translated as CASSFLKSDTEAFF. Based on the CDR3 plus reference TRBV7-8 and TRBJ1-1, the full variable domain is GAGVSQSPRYKVAKRGQDVALRCDPISGHVSLFWYQQALGQGPEFLTYFQNEAQLDKSGLPSDRFFAERPEGSVSTLKIQRTQQEDSAVYLCASSFLKSDTEAFFGQGTRLTVV.